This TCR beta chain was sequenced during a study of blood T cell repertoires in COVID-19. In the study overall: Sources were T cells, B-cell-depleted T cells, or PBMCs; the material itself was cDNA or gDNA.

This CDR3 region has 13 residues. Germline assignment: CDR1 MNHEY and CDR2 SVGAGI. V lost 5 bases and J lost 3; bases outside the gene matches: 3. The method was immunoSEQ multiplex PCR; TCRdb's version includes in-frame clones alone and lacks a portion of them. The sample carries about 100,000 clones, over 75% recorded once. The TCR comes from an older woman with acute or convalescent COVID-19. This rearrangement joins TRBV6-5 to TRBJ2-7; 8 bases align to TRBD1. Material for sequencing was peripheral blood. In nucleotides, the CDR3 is TGTGCCAGCAGTAGCGACAGGGGCTACGAGCAGTACTTC. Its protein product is CASSSDRGYEQYF.